This is a list of T cell receptor beta chains from one sample in a study of cytomegalovirus exposure and HLA in healthy donors. Assay used: immunoSEQ multiplex PCR; TCRdb lists only in-frame clones, some missing. The sample holds about 190,000 clones, roughly 80% seen once. Sequenced sample: PBMCs. These receptors came from a man aged 35 to 55 in good health and CMV-seropositive. CDR3s include the opening cysteine and the closing phenylalanine or tryptophan. Fields, in order: CDR3 length, V gene, J gene, D gene, clone size, CDR3 DNA, CDR3 protein. The D gene is left open where the match is weak. A row's size may be missing; if present it is once, few, many or a size class.

CDR3 length: 17; V gene: TRBV28; J gene: TRBJ1-5; D gene: TRBD1; clone size: -; CDR3 DNA: TGTGCCAGCAACAACGGTGGGGGACAGGGGTTCAATCAGCCCCAGCATTTT; CDR3 protein: CASNNGGGQGFNQPQHF
CDR3 length: 14; V gene: TRBV7-2; J gene: TRBJ2-7; D gene: -; clone size: -; CDR3 DNA: TGTGCCAGCAGCTTAGGAGCAGGGGTATACGAGCAGTACTTC; CDR3 protein: CASSLGAGVYEQYF
CDR3 length: 14; V gene: TRBV7-2; J gene: TRBJ1-4; D gene: TRBD1; clone size: once; CDR3 DNA: TGTGCCAGCAGCGCGACAGGGCCTAATGAAAAACTGTTTTTT; CDR3 protein: CASSATGPNEKLFF
CDR3 length: 16; V gene: TRBV28; J gene: TRBJ1-5; D gene: -; clone size: -; CDR3 DNA: TGTGCCAGCAGTTTGGCGGGGGGAAAGGGCAATCAGCCCCAGCATTTT; CDR3 protein: CASSLAGGKGNQPQHF
CDR3 length: 13; V gene: TRBV27; J gene: TRBJ1-5; D gene: -; clone size: few; CDR3 DNA: TGTGCCAGCAGTCTTACGTATTCTAAGCCCCAGCATTTT; CDR3 protein: CASSLTYSKPQHF
CDR3 length: 16; V gene: TRBV5-1; J gene: TRBJ2-3; D gene: TRBD2; clone size: once; CDR3 DNA: TGCGCCAGCAGAGCTAGCGGGGCCGCTAGCACAGATACGCAGTATTTT; CDR3 protein: CASRASGAASTDTQYF
CDR3 length: 11; V gene: TRBV27; J gene: TRBJ2-7; D gene: -; clone size: -; CDR3 DNA: TGTGCCAGCAAAACACCCTACGAGCAGTACTTC; CDR3 protein: CASKTPYEQYF
CDR3 length: 14; V gene: TRBV4-3; J gene: TRBJ2-1; D gene: TRBD1; clone size: few; CDR3 DNA: TGCGCCAGCAGTCACCGGGACAGGGGTAATGAGCAGTTCTTC; CDR3 protein: CASSHRDRGNEQFF
CDR3 length: 16; V gene: TRBV7-3; J gene: TRBJ1-6; D gene: -; clone size: -; CDR3 DNA: TGTGCCAGCAGCTTATTTCCGAGGGCCCGAGATTCACCCCTCCACTTT; CDR3 protein: CASSLFPRARDSPLHF
CDR3 length: 13; V gene: TRBV6-5; J gene: TRBJ1-6; D gene: -; clone size: -; CDR3 DNA: TGTGCCAGCAGTTATTCAGGGGAATCACCCCTCCACTTT; CDR3 protein: CASSYSGESPLHF
CDR3 length: 16; V gene: TRBV7-9; J gene: TRBJ2-1; D gene: TRBD2; clone size: -; CDR3 DNA: TGTGCCAGCAGCTCCTTTCTAGCGGGGTCCTACAATGAGCAGTTCTTC; CDR3 protein: CASSSFLAGSYNEQFF
CDR3 length: 14; V gene: TRBV18; J gene: TRBJ1-3; D gene: -; clone size: -; CDR3 DNA: TGTGCCAGCTCACCACCAGCCTCTGGAAACACCATATATTTT; CDR3 protein: CASSPPASGNTIYF
CDR3 length: 14; V gene: TRBV4-3; J gene: TRBJ2-3; D gene: -; clone size: -; CDR3 DNA: TGCGCCAGCAGCCAAGATCAAGGGGGATATACGCAGTATTTT; CDR3 protein: CASSQDQGGYTQYF
CDR3 length: 14; V gene: TRBV7-8; J gene: TRBJ2-5; D gene: TRBD2; clone size: -; CDR3 DNA: TGTGCCAGCAGCCTAGCGGGGGGGGCAGAGACCCAGTACTTC; CDR3 protein: CASSLAGGAETQYF
CDR3 length: 12; V gene: TRBV30; J gene: TRBJ1-3; D gene: -; clone size: once; CDR3 DNA: TGTGCCACACAGGACTCTGGAAACACCATATATTTT; CDR3 protein: CATQDSGNTIYF
CDR3 length: 15; V gene: TRBV27; J gene: TRBJ1-1; D gene: -; clone size: -; CDR3 DNA: TGTGCCAGGGGAATTGACGGCGGGGGGGCTGCTGAAGCTTTCTTT; CDR3 protein: CARGIDGGGAAEAFF
CDR3 length: 14; V gene: TRBV7-2; J gene: TRBJ1-5; D gene: TRBD1; clone size: -; CDR3 DNA: TGTGCCAGCAGCGCGGGACAGCCGAATCAGCCCCAGCATTTT; CDR3 protein: CASSAGQPNQPQHF
CDR3 length: 15; V gene: TRBV19; J gene: TRBJ2-1; D gene: TRBD2; clone size: once; CDR3 DNA: TGTGCCAGTAGTCCAAGCGGGGGGAGCAACAATGAGCAGTTCTTC; CDR3 protein: CASSPSGGSNNEQFF
CDR3 length: 16; V gene: TRBV4-3; J gene: TRBJ2-1; D gene: TRBD1; clone size: -; CDR3 DNA: TGCGCCAGCAGCAGATCCGGGACAGGGGGGCTCAATGAGCAGTTCTTC; CDR3 protein: CASSRSGTGGLNEQFF
CDR3 length: 12; V gene: TRBV5-6; J gene: TRBJ2-7; D gene: -; clone size: -; CDR3 DNA: TGTGCCAGCAGCCCCAGGGGCCACGAGCAGTACTTC; CDR3 protein: CASSPRGHEQYF
CDR3 length: 15; V gene: TRBV7-2; J gene: TRBJ1-4; D gene: -; clone size: -; CDR3 DNA: TGTGCCAGCAAAAGGCGGCAGTCAACTAATGAAAAACTGTTTTTT; CDR3 protein: CASKRRQSTNEKLFF
CDR3 length: 11; V gene: TRBV19; J gene: TRBJ1-1; D gene: -; clone size: -; CDR3 DNA: TGTGCCTCTGGGAACAGGGACGAAGCTTTCTTT; CDR3 protein: CASGNRDEAFF
CDR3 length: 13; V gene: TRBV6-5; J gene: TRBJ1-5; D gene: TRBD1; clone size: -; CDR3 DNA: TGTGCCAGCGCGGACAGGCTGTCGGGGCCCCAGCATTTT; CDR3 protein: CASADRLSGPQHF
CDR3 length: 12; V gene: TRBV30; J gene: TRBJ2-7; D gene: TRBD1; clone size: -; CDR3 DNA: TGTGCCTGGAGTGTACAGGGGTACGAGCAGTACTTC; CDR3 protein: CAWSVQGYEQYF
CDR3 length: 11; V gene: TRBV20-1; J gene: TRBJ2-5; D gene: TRBD2; clone size: -; CDR3 DNA: TGCAGTCCGGGGGGGCAGGGGACCCAGTACTTC; CDR3 protein: CSPGGQGTQYF
CDR3 length: 15; V gene: TRBV7-7; J gene: TRBJ1-4; D gene: -; clone size: -; CDR3 DNA: TGTGCTAGCAGCTTAGGGGGAGGTCCTAATGAAAAACTGTTTTTT; CDR3 protein: CASSLGGGPNEKLFF
CDR3 length: 15; V gene: TRBV30; J gene: TRBJ1-5; D gene: -; clone size: -; CDR3 DNA: TGTGCCTGGTCACCAAGGGGCCAGCGCAATCAGCCCCAGCATTTT; CDR3 protein: CAWSPRGQRNQPQHF
CDR3 length: 14; V gene: TRBV5-1; J gene: TRBJ1-5; D gene: -; clone size: -; CDR3 DNA: TGCGCCAGCAGTTCAGGGCCGTTCAATCAGCCCCAGCATTTT; CDR3 protein: CASSSGPFNQPQHF
CDR3 length: 14; V gene: TRBV30; J gene: TRBJ1-6; D gene: TRBD1; clone size: -; CDR3 DNA: TGTGCCTCAAACAGGGGTTCCTATAATTCACCCCTCCACTTT; CDR3 protein: CASNRGSYNSPLHF
CDR3 length: 13; V gene: TRBV27; J gene: TRBJ2-5; D gene: -; clone size: -; CDR3 DNA: TGTGCCAGCAGCACCGGGAGTGGGAAGACCCAGTACTTC; CDR3 protein: CASSTGSGKTQYF
CDR3 length: 15; V gene: TRBV7-9; J gene: TRBJ2-1; D gene: TRBD2; clone size: -; CDR3 DNA: TGTGCCAGCAGCTTGGGACTAGCGGTTCAGAATGAGCAGTTCTTC; CDR3 protein: CASSLGLAVQNEQFF
CDR3 length: 15; V gene: TRBV12-5; J gene: TRBJ1-3; D gene: -; clone size: few; CDR3 DNA: TGTGCTAGTGGTTTGTGGGGAGGGTCCGGAAACACCATATATTTT; CDR3 protein: CASGLWGGSGNTIYF
CDR3 length: 18; V gene: TRBV7-8; J gene: TRBJ1-2; D gene: -; clone size: -; CDR3 DNA: TGTGCCAGCAGCTTAGTGGCTCGGGTAGGCCTCTTTTTCTCTGGCTACACCTTC; CDR3 protein: CASSLVARVGLFFSGYTF
CDR3 length: 16; V gene: TRBV4-3; J gene: TRBJ1-2; D gene: -; clone size: -; CDR3 DNA: TGCGCCAGCAGCCAAGATCGCCAGGGAGGTGACTATGGCTACACCTTC; CDR3 protein: CASSQDRQGGDYGYTF
CDR3 length: 13; V gene: TRBV7-9; J gene: TRBJ1-2; D gene: TRBD1; clone size: -; CDR3 DNA: TGTGCCAGCAGTGGGACAGCTAACTATGGCTACACCTTC; CDR3 protein: CASSGTANYGYTF
CDR3 length: 15; V gene: TRBV30; J gene: TRBJ2-2; D gene: TRBD2; clone size: -; CDR3 DNA: TGTGCCTGGAGTGCTGGACTAGTATTTACCGGGGAGCTGTTTTTT; CDR3 protein: CAWSAGLVFTGELFF
CDR3 length: 16; V gene: TRBV7-8; J gene: TRBJ2-7; D gene: TRBD1; clone size: -; CDR3 DNA: TGTGCCAGCAGCCGTGGGGGACAGGCTTTCTCCTACGAGCAGTACTTC; CDR3 protein: CASSRGGQAFSYEQYF
CDR3 length: 13; V gene: TRBV7-3; J gene: TRBJ1-1; D gene: -; clone size: few; CDR3 DNA: TGTGCCAGCAGCTATACAGTGAACACTGAAGCTTTCTTT; CDR3 protein: CASSYTVNTEAFF
CDR3 length: 10; V gene: TRBV4-2; J gene: TRBJ2-5; D gene: -; clone size: -; CDR3 DNA: TGTGCCAGCAGCCTAAAGACCCAGTACTTC; CDR3 protein: CASSLKTQYF
CDR3 length: 16; V gene: TRBV4-3; J gene: TRBJ2-5; D gene: -; clone size: -; CDR3 DNA: TGCGCCAGCAGCCAGGAGCCTCGACTCGGTTGGGAGACCCAGTACTTC; CDR3 protein: CASSQEPRLGWETQYF
CDR3 length: 16; V gene: TRBV18; J gene: TRBJ2-2; D gene: -; clone size: -; CDR3 DNA: TGTGCCAGCTCACCAGGGCAGGGGCCGGAGGCCGGGGAGCTGTTTTTT; CDR3 protein: CASSPGQGPEAGELFF
CDR3 length: 14; V gene: TRBV4-2; J gene: TRBJ2-7; D gene: -; clone size: -; CDR3 DNA: TGTGCCAGCAGCCCTTTGACAGGTTCCTACGAGCAGTACTTC; CDR3 protein: CASSPLTGSYEQYF
CDR3 length: 12; V gene: TRBV21-1; J gene: TRBJ2-3; D gene: -; clone size: medium-sized; CDR3 DNA: TGTGCCAGCAGGGCAGGGGCCGATACGCAGTATTTT; CDR3 protein: CASRAGADTQYF
CDR3 length: 13; V gene: TRBV25-1; J gene: TRBJ2-4; D gene: -; clone size: -; CDR3 DNA: TGTGCCAGCAGTGAATCCACACAAAACATTCAGTACTTC; CDR3 protein: CASSESTQNIQYF
CDR3 length: 12; V gene: TRBV7-2; J gene: TRBJ2-3; D gene: TRBD2; clone size: -; CDR3 DNA: TGTGCCAGCGGAACTAGCGGGGGTACGCAGTATTTT; CDR3 protein: CASGTSGGTQYF
CDR3 length: 16; V gene: TRBV14; J gene: TRBJ2-7; D gene: TRBD1; clone size: -; CDR3 DNA: TGTGCCAGCAGCCAATCCGGGACAGGGAAATTGTACGAGCAGTACTTC; CDR3 protein: CASSQSGTGKLYEQYF
CDR3 length: 13; V gene: TRBV5-1; J gene: TRBJ2-7; D gene: TRBD1; clone size: -; CDR3 DNA: TGCGCCAGCAGCTTGGGGGACAGGGACGAGCAGTACTTC; CDR3 protein: CASSLGDRDEQYF
CDR3 length: 15; V gene: TRBV7-2; J gene: TRBJ2-3; D gene: TRBD1; clone size: -; CDR3 DNA: TGTGCCAGCAGACTAGACAGGGGGCCTACAGATACGCAGTATTTT; CDR3 protein: CASRLDRGPTDTQYF
CDR3 length: 15; V gene: TRBV7-6; J gene: TRBJ1-1; D gene: TRBD1; clone size: -; CDR3 DNA: TGTGCCAGCAGCTTAGGACAGGGGGCAAACACTGAAGCTTTCTTT; CDR3 protein: CASSLGQGANTEAFF
CDR3 length: 17; V gene: TRBV11-3; J gene: TRBJ2-3; D gene: -; clone size: few; CDR3 DNA: TGTGCCAGCAGCTTAGGCCAGCGTGAACGGGGCACAGATACGCAGTATTTT; CDR3 protein: CASSLGQRERGTDTQYF
CDR3 length: 14; V gene: TRBV2; J gene: TRBJ2-1; D gene: TRBD2; clone size: -; CDR3 DNA: TGTGCCAGCAGTTTGTCTAGCGGGGACGGTGAGCAGTTCTTC; CDR3 protein: CASSLSSGDGEQFF
CDR3 length: 15; V gene: TRBV7-9; J gene: TRBJ1-6; D gene: TRBD1; clone size: -; CDR3 DNA: TGTGCCAGCAGCCCTGGGACAGGGGATAATTCACCCCTCCACTTT; CDR3 protein: CASSPGTGDNSPLHF